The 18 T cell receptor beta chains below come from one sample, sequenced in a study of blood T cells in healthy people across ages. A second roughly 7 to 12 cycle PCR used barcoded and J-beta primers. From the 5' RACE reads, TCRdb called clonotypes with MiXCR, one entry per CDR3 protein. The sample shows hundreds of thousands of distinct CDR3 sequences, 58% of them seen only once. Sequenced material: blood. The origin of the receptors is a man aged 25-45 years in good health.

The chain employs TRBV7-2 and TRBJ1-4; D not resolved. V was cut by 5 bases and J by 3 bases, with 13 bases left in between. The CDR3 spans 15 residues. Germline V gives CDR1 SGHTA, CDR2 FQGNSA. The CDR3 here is CASSPSRAANEKLFF. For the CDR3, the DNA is TGTGCCAGCAGCCCAAGCCGAGCGGCTAATGAAAAACTGTTTTTT.

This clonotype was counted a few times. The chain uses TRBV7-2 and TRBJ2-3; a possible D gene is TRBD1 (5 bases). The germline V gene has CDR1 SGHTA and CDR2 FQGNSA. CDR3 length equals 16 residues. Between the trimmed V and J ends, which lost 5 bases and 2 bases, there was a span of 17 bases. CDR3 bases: TGTGCCAGCAGCCCGCGCCCGGTGGGGCCCACAGATACGCAGTATTTT. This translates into CASSPRPVGPTDTQYF.

Written as DNA, the CDR3 is TGTGCCAGCAGTTGCGGGACAGAGCTTGAAGCTTTCTTT. It specifies CASSCGTELEAFF. J is TRBJ1-1 and V is TRBV12-3 or TRBV12-4, with 7 bases aligning to TRBD1. This CDR3 is 13 amino acids long. V was clipped by 4 bases and J by 7 bases; unmatched bases: 6.

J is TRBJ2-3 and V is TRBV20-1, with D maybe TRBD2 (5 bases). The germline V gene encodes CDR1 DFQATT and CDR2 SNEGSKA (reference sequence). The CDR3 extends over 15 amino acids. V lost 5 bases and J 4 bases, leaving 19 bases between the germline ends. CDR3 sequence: CSAHHLDGNADTQYF. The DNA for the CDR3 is TGCAGTGCTCACCATTTAGACGGGAACGCAGATACGCAGTATTTT.

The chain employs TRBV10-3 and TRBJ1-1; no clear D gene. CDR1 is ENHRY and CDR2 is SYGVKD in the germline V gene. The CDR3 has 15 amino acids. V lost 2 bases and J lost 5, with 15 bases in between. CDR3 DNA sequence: TGTGCCATCAGTGAGAGCCTAGGCCTGGGGACTGAAGCTTTCTTT. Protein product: CAISESLGLGTEAFF.

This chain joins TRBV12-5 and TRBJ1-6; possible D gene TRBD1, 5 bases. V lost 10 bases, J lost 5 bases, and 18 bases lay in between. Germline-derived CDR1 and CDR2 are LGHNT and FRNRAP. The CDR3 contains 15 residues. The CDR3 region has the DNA TGTGCTACGACCCCAGGGATCCGGGATAATTCACCCCTCCACTTT. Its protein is CATTPGIRDNSPLHF.

The CDR3 DNA sequence: TGTGCCAGCAGCCTCCAGTCCCGGGCAGATACGCAGTATTTT. Encoded protein: CASSLQSRADTQYF. The chain recombines TRBV7-3 with TRBJ2-3; D remains unclear. The CDR3 covers 14 residues. The germline CDR1 and CDR2 sequences are SGHTA and FQGTGA. The V end was cut by 5 bases, the J end by 4 bases, with 13 bases between. Full variable domain (missing parts from reference TRBV7-3 and TRBJ2-3): GAGVSQTPSNKVTEKGKYVELRCDPISGHTALYWYRQSLGQGPEFLIYFQGTGAADDSGLPNDRFFAVRPEGSVSTLKIQRTERGDSAVYLCASSLQSRADTQYFGPGTRLTVL.

As DNA, the CDR3 is TGCAGCGTTAATGGGAAGGGCACTGAAGCTTTCTTT. It encodes CSVNGKGTEAFF. The gene calls are TRBV29-1 and TRBJ1-1, with D uncertain. V shed 5 bases and J shed 4 bases, with 11 bases lying between them. The CDR3 sequence is 12 residues long. Germline V gene sequence: CDR1 SQVTM, CDR2 ANQGSEA.

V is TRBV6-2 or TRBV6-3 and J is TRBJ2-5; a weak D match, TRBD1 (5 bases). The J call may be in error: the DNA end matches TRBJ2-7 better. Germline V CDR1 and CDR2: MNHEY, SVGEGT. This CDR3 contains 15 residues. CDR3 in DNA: TGTGCCAGCACCAAAGGTGGCCAGGGCAACTACGAGCAGTACTTC. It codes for CASTKGGQGNYEQYF.

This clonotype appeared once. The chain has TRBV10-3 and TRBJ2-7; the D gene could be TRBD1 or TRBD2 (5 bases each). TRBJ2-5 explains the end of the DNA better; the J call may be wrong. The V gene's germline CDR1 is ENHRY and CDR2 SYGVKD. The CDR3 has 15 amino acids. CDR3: CAILENPGPGGTQYF. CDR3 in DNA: TGTGCCATCCTCGAGAACCCGGGGCCCGGCGGGACCCAGTACTTC.

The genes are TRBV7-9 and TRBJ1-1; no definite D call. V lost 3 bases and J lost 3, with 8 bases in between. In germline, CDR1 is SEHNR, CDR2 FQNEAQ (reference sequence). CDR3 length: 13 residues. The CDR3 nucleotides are TGTGCCAGCAGCTTTATTGGGGACACTGAAGCTTTCTTT. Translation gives CASSFIGDTEAFF.

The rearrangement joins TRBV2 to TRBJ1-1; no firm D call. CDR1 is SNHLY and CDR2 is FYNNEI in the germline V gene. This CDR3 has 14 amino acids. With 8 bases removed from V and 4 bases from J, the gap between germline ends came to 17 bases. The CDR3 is CASLTPTGFTEAFF. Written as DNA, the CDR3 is TGTGCCAGCCTGACACCAACGGGATTCACTGAAGCTTTCTTT.

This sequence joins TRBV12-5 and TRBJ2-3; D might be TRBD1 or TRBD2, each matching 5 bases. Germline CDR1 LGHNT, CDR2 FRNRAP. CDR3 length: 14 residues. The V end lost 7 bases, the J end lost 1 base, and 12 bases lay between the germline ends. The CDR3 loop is CASVGDEGTDTQYF. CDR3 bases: TGTGCTAGTGTAGGGGACGAAGGCACAGATACGCAGTATTTT.

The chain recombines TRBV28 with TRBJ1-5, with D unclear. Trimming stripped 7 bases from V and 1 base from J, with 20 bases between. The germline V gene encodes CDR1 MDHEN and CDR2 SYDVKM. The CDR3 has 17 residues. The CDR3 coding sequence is TGTGCCAGCATATCCGGGTCCCGATTTCTGAGCAATCAGCCCCAGCATTTT. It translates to CASISGSRFLSNQPQHF. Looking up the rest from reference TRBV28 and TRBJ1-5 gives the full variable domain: DVKVTQSSRYLVKRTGEKVFLECVQDMDHENMFWYRQDPGLGLRLIYFSYDVKMKEKGDIPEGYSVSREKKERFSLILESASTNQTSMYLCASISGSRFLSNQPQHFGDGTRLSIL.

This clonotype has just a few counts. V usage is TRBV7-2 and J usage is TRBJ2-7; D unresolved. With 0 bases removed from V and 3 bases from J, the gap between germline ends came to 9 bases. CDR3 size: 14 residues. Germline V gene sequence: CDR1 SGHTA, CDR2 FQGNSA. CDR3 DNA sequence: TGTGCCAGCAGCTTAGCTCTGGTCGTCTACGAGCAGTACTTC. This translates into CASSLALVVYEQYF.

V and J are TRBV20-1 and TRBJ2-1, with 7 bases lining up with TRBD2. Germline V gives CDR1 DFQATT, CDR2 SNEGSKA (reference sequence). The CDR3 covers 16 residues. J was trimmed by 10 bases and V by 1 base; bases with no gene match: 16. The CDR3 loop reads CSARAPPWEGRQEQFF. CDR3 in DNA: TGCAGTGCTAGAGCCCCCCCTTGGGAGGGCCGGCAAGAGCAGTTCTTC.

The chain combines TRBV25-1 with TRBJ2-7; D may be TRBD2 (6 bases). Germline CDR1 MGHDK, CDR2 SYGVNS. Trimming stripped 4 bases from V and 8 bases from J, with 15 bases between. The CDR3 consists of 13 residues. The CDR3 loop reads CASSGRGASKQYF. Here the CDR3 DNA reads TGTGCCAGCAGTGGGAGGGGAGCATCCAAGCAGTACTTC.

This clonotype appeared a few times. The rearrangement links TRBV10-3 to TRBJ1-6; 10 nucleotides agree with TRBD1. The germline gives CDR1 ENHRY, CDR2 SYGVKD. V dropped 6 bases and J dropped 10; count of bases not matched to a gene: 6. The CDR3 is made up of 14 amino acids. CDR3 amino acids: CAISEGQGYSPLHF. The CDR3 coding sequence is TGTGCCATCAGCGAGGGACAGGGGTACTCACCCCTCCACTTT.